This TCR beta chain was identified during a study of blood T cells in healthy people across ages. The V gene's germline CDR1 is MNHEY and CDR2 SMNVEV (reference sequence). Trimming cost V 10 bases and J 4 bases; bases outside gene matches: 4. The CDR3 length is 12 residues. The individuals who served as donors were healthy Caucasians living in Russia, aged about 6 to 100. In this sample, this clonotype turned up a few times. Its antigen remains unidentified. PCR was performed a second time for roughly 6 to 12 cycles using a sample-barcoded 5' primer and a J-beta primer mix. Template switching added a 12-random-nucleotide identifier to every cDNA molecule. TCRdb analysed the 5' RACE reads with MiXCR anew, one entry per CDR3 protein. The repertoire has almost 1 million distinct CDR3 sequences, about 51% of them found once; the top ten carry roughly a fifth. Regarding the study as a whole: Aged donors had fewer naive CD4+ cells and lower diversity than long-lived donors. Measured against age, TCR beta diversity per million T cells decreased in a roughly linear manner.

Sequencing used blood. The receptor was isolated from a woman aged 55-75 years in good health. The rearrangement links TRBV27 to TRBJ2-1, with 7 bases identical to TRBD1. The CDR3 nucleotides read TGTGCCATCCTGGACAGGTACAATGAGCAGTTCTTC. It translates to CAILDRYNEQFF.